The 19 T cell receptor beta chains below were found in one sample sequenced in a study of T cells in Graves' hyperthyroidism and ophthalmopathy. Template material for amplifying TCR beta CDR3 regions consisted of RNA transcripts. HTBI primers drove first-round RT-PCR of the TCR CDR3. Via MiXCR, TCRdb re-called the multiplex PCR reads, giving one row per CDR3 protein. The sample records about 400,000 distinct CDR3 sequences, 15% being singletons. The sample consisted of blood. Every receptor here comes from a woman aged 25 to 45 with Graves' hyperthyroidism.

This clonotype was observed many times. J is TRBJ1-6 and V is TRBV18, with 9 bases aligning to TRBD1. The V gene's germline CDR1 is KGHSH and CDR2 LQKENI. CDR3 length equals 15 residues. Trimming took 2 bases from V and 8 from J; bases not matched to a gene: 4. The CDR3 sequence is CASSPTGQGYSPLHF. The CDR3 DNA follows: TGTGCCAGCTCACCAACGGGACAGGGTTATTCACCCCTCCACTTT.

The chain links TRBV6-1 to TRBJ1-1; D not resolved. Germline lookup yields CDR1 MNHNS and CDR2 SASEGT. Trimming left V 4 bases short and J 5 bases short, with 8 bases between. The CDR3 is 12 amino acids. Written as DNA, the CDR3 is TGTGCCAGCAGTGCACGGCTAACTGAAGCTTTCTTT. Protein product: CASSARLTEAFF.

The CDR3 here is CATPGDIYTDTQYF. The CDR3 nucleotides read TGTGCCACCCCGGGGGACATCTACACAGATACGCAGTATTTT. This chain links TRBV24-1 with TRBJ2-3, with D tentatively TRBD1 or TRBD2 (6 bases each). The CDR3 is 14 amino acids. With 9 bases removed from V and 2 bases from J, the gap between germline ends came to 14 bases. The germline V gene has CDR1 KGHDR and CDR2 SFDVKD.

There are many counts of this clonotype. This chain joins TRBV30 and TRBJ1-5; D unclear. The CDR3 contains 13 residues. Trimming took off 2 bases at V and 0 bases at J, with 5 bases between the two ends. Germline V lookup: CDR1 GTSNPN, CDR2 SVGIG (reference sequence). The CDR3 DNA follows: TGTGCCTGGAGTCTCCATAGCAATCAGCCCCAGCATTTT. Encoded protein: CAWSLHSNQPQHF.

This clonotype was recorded a few times. The CDR3 DNA reads TGTGCCAGCAGTTACTCCTCAGGGAGGGCCACTGAAGCTTTCTTT. Protein: CASSYSSGRATEAFF. The chain is built from TRBV6-5 and TRBJ1-1; a weak D match, TRBD1 (5 bases). Germline V gene sequence: CDR1 MNHEY, CDR2 SVGAGI. The V end lost 0 bases, the J end lost 4 bases, and 12 bases lay between the germline ends. The CDR3 is 15 amino acids.

The chain employs TRBV6-2 or TRBV6-3 and TRBJ2-3, with D perhaps being TRBD1 or TRBD2 (6 bases each). The CDR3 runs 15 residues. Trimming took 6 bases from V and 5 from J, leaving 18 bases between them. Per the germline V gene, CDR1 is MNHEY and CDR2 is SVGEGT. The chain's CDR3 is CASRGRDTQIDTQYF. In nucleotides, the CDR3 is TGTGCCAGCAGGGGGCGGGACACCCAGATAGATACGCAGTATTTT.

The J gene is TRBJ1-1, the V gene TRBV20-1, with D perhaps TRBD1 (6 bases). Trimming took 0 bases from V and 4 from J, leaving 12 bases between them. CDR3 length equals 14 residues. Looked up from germline, CDR1 is DFQATT and CDR2 is SNEGSKA (reference sequence). In DNA, the CDR3 is TGCAGTGCTAGAGATAGGATAGGGGGCACTGAAGCTTTCTTT. This sequence encodes CSARDRIGGTEAFF.

A few counts support this clonotype. The chain is built from TRBV6-5 and TRBJ1-1; D perhaps matches TRBD1 (6 bases). CDR1 is MNHEY, CDR2 SVGAGI, per germline. V was trimmed by 0 bases and J by 6 bases, leaving 8 bases between them. This CDR3 has 13 residues. The DNA of the CDR3 is TGTGCCAGCAGTTACTCGGACAGCCCTGAAGCTTTCTTT. Encoded protein: CASSYSDSPEAFF.

Points on this clonotype: The junction shows a germline mismatch at one end, possibly a read error. The chain links TRBV4-1 to TRBJ1-1; perhaps TRBD1 as D (5 bases). The CDR3 has 16 amino acids. Germline CDR1 is MGHRA and CDR2 is YSYEKL. CDR3 bases: TGTGCCAGCAGCCAAGATCCTCAGGGCGACGGCACTGAAGCTTTCTTT. It is translated as CASSQDPQGDGTEAFF.

The V and J genes are TRBV7-9 and TRBJ2-7; D is tentatively TRBD1 or TRBD2 (5 bases each). The CDR3 covers 17 residues. Trimming removed 5 bases at V and 6 bases at J, with 26 bases between. Germline V gene lookup returns CDR1 SEHNR and CDR2 FQNEAQ (reference sequence). As DNA, the CDR3 is TGTGCCAGCAGCGACCGTGACGCTGGGACCTGGAACTCCGAGCAGTACTTC. Amino acids: CASSDRDAGTWNSEQYF.

This clonotype turned up a few times. This sequence joins TRBV6-1 and TRBJ1-5, with D possibly matching TRBD1 (6 bases). This CDR3 contains 13 residues. Germline CDR1 MNHNS, CDR2 SASEGT. The V gene lost 8 bases and the J gene lost 1 base, with 9 bases spanning the gap. CDR3 protein: CASRTGSNQPQHF. CDR3 nucleotide sequence: TGTGCCAGCCGCACAGGGAGCAATCAGCCCCAGCATTTT.

The genes are TRBV10-1 and TRBJ2-1; D possibly matches TRBD1 or TRBD2 (5 bases each). The CDR3 consists of 14 residues. V gave up 9 bases and J gave up 9 bases, with 21 bases separating them. Germline CDR1 is WNHNN and CDR2 is SYGVQD (reference sequence). CDR3: CASSRDQALGEQFF. Here the CDR3 DNA reads TGCGCCAGTAGCCGGGACCAGGCTCTAGGTGAGCAGTTCTTC.

The genes are TRBV14 and TRBJ2-3; TRBD2 aligns across 11 bases. Trimming cost V 2 bases and J 4 bases; bases outside gene matches: 5. The CDR3 is 16 amino acids. Germline CDR1 SGHDN, CDR2 FVKESK. CDR3 sequence (DNA): TGTGCCAGCAGCCAACTCATAGCGGGAGGGTCAGATACGCAGTATTTT. This translates into CASSQLIAGGSDTQYF.

This clonotype was counted only a few times. The rearrangement joins TRBV6-1 to TRBJ2-7; 9 positions match TRBD2. Germline V gene sequence: CDR1 MNHNS, CDR2 SASEGT. The CDR3 spans 14 residues. Trimming cost V 7 bases and J 5 bases; bases outside gene matches: 9. DNA of the CDR3: TGTGCCAGCAATCCAGGACTAGCGAAGGACGAGCAGTACTTC. It translates to CASNPGLAKDEQYF.

This clonotype was recorded at least ten times. The rearrangement links TRBV3-1 to TRBJ2-2; D may be TRBD2 (5 bases). V was cut by 1 base and J by 7 bases, with 16 bases left in between. Per the germline V gene, CDR1 is LGHDT and CDR2 is YNNKEL (reference sequence). There are 16 residues in the CDR3. This CDR3 is CASSQVSSLVGGELFF. Here the CDR3 DNA reads TGTGCCAGCAGCCAAGTTTCTAGCCTCGTGGGCGGGGAGCTGTTTTTT. The full variable domain, its missing parts supplied by reference TRBV3-1 and TRBJ2-2, is DTAVSQTPKYLVTQMGNDKSIKCEQNLGHDTMYWYKQDSKKFLKIMFSYNNKELIINETVPNRFSPKSPDKAHLNLHINSLELGDSAVYFCASSQVSSLVGGELFFGEGSRLTVL.

This clonotype was detected many times. The chain employs TRBV30 and TRBJ2-3; D is possibly TRBD2 (6 bases). The CDR3 extends over 15 amino acids. Germline values: CDR1 GTSNPN, CDR2 SVGIG (reference sequence). V lost 6 bases and J 6 bases, leaving 22 bases between the germline ends. CDR3 DNA: TGTGCCTGCCCGCCGCGTAGCGGTGGGTTGGATACGCAGTATTTT. It is translated as CACPPRSGGLDTQYF.

This clonotype was picked up many times. CDR3 DNA: TGTGCCAGCAGTGAAGCTATCGCGGACAGGAGATACGAGCAGTACTTC. Translating gives CASSEAIADRRYEQYF. V gene TRBV6-1 combines with J gene TRBJ2-7, with 7 bases identical to TRBD1. In germline, CDR1 is MNHNS, CDR2 SASEGT. There are 16 residues in the CDR3. After removal of 0 bases from V and 4 bases from J, the junction contained 9 bases not matched to a gene.

J is TRBJ1-3 and V is TRBV11-2; D remains ambiguous. Germline CDR1 SGHAT, CDR2 FQNNGV. The CDR3 is 14 amino acids. Trimming cost V 1 base and J 2 bases, with 6 bases left between them. The CDR3 DNA is TGTGCCAGCAGCTTAGCGCCGGCTGGAAACACCATATATTTT. Residues: CASSLAPAGNTIYF.

This clonotype was seen ten or more times. The chain uses TRBV28 and TRBJ1-1; D gene uncertain. Germline values: CDR1 MDHEN, CDR2 SYDVKM. The CDR3 length is 13 residues. The V end was cut by 5 bases, the J end by 1 base, with 8 bases between. The CDR3 is CASSEPGNTEAFF. For the CDR3, the DNA is TGTGCCAGCAGTGAACCTGGGAACACTGAAGCTTTCTTT.